This T cell receptor beta chain was observed in a study of vaccination and CD4 T cells after COVID-19. CDR1 is MNHNS, CDR2 SASEGT, per germline. With 6 bases removed from V and 10 bases from J, the gap between germline ends came to 16 bases. This CDR3 region has 14 residues. Sample treatment: roughly 10-day PBMC culture with coronavirus spike peptide pools or control peptides (ViraFEST assay). The Oncomine TCR Beta short-read assay sequenced DNA from cultured CD4+ T cells. From the PCR reads, TCRdb called clonotypes with MiXCR, one entry per CDR3 protein. The sample yields around 10,000 distinct CDR3 sequences, more than 35% seen once. As concerns this clonotype: The target antigen is unknown.

Sequenced sample: CD4+ T cells from blood, cultured in vitro. This TCR came from a human donor who had recovered from COVID-19. The chain employs TRBV6-1 and TRBJ1-6; D perhaps matches TRBD1 (5 bases). The CDR3 here is CASSDTDRGSPLHF. CDR3 nucleotide sequence: TGTGCCAGCAGCGATACGGACCGGGGGTCACCCCTCCACTTT.